This TCR beta chain was retrieved from a study of CD8 T cells in ankylosing spondylitis (dated by TCRdb to 2017 to 2019). Background on the whole study: To find TCR variants linked to disease, the study profiled T cell receptor beta repertoires in ankylosing spondylitis patients and healthy donors. In total, the full study cohort was made up of roughly 110 healthy donors and 20 to 25 ankylosing spondylitis patients. Samples of peripheral blood were taken, and for ankylosing spondylitis patients, synovial fluid was collected as well.

Reads for this sample came from an Illumina HiSeq 2500. Quantitative 5'-RACE with molecular barcodes was the method used to prepare the TCR beta libraries. The source study handled its data this way. Disease-linked TCR variants were identified with a new computational method built on a probabilistic model of VDJ rearrangement. The public reads were reanalyzed by TCRdb: fastp trimming at Q25, MiXCR alignment, in-frame beta chains only. Identical CDR3 protein sequences are pooled into one entry, listed with their most common genes and DNA. None of the V and J calls come from the authors' own analysis; TCRdb made them. This sample comprises 130,000 or so distinct CDR3 sequences, roughly a sixth of them detected only once. The ten largest clones capture 25% to 40% of the sample. CDR1 is given as SEHNR and CDR2 as FQNEAQ, both from the germline V gene (reference sequence). From cysteine to phenylalanine, the CDR3 is 15 amino acids long. CDR3 DNA only is kept here, 45 bases in frame from base 1. Trimming leaves V shorter by 6 bases and J shorter by 3 bases, with the junction holding 9 bases beyond the gene matches.

On this clonotype: Its target antigen remains unknown. There are no base qualities to consult, and no much larger clone falls within one base.

General conclusions and limits of the study: Blood from ankylosing spondylitis patients appeared to be characterized by a TCR beta motif composed of 7 to 9 highly homologous amino acid variants. According to the report, matched synovial fluid samples from ankylosing spondylitis patients were significantly enriched for the disease-linked clones. In peripheral blood, the disease-linked clones were found at relatively low frequencies and had a CD8+ phenotype. Some TCR beta motif variants had previously been reported in synovial fluid and blood of reactive arthritis patients, which suggested common disease-initiation mechanisms.

The clonotype was recovered from a male donor with ankylosing spondylitis. The sequencing input was blood, either unsorted or a sorted T cell fraction (not recorded which). The receptor chain draws on TRBV7-9 and TRBJ2-7; the junction holds 9 bases that match TRBD1. The nucleotides read TGTGCCAGCAGGGAAGAGGGACAGGGTAACTACGAGCAGTACTTC. Translated, it gives CASREEGQGNYEQYF.